Following are 31 T cell receptor beta chains from one sample sequenced in a study of beta chain features in type 1 diabetes. Findings and caveats of the study: Moderately but significantly shorter TCRB CDR3s were found in Type 1 diabetes patients in all four CD4+ subsets.

Sequencing targeted expressed TCRB transcripts, as all isolated RNA had been reverse transcribed. Only in-frame clones appear in the TCRdb table, and some are missing; sequencing was by immunoSEQ multiplex PCR. The sample has roughly 730,000 clones; around 15% are singletons. No antigen is known for these receptors. Sequencing was performed on naive CD4+ T cells from blood. The receptor set was obtained from a young man with type 1 diabetes.

This clone was counted between two and nine times. J is TRBJ2-5 and V is TRBV11-2; 8 bases line up with TRBD1. Trimming at V came to 2 bases and at J to 3 bases, leaving 8 bases not matched to a gene. The CDR3 has 16 residues. Germline CDR1 is SGHAT and CDR2 is FQNNGV. This chain's CDR3 is CASSLPIRTGKETQYF. The CDR3 nucleotides read TGTGCCAGCAGCTTACCCATACGGACAGGGAAAGAGACCCAGTACTTC.

This clone appeared a few times. The rearrangement links TRBV6-5 to TRBJ2-5, with D possibly being TRBD1 (6 bases). The CDR3 runs 14 residues. CDR1 and CDR2 (germline): MNHEY, SVGAGI. V gave up 2 bases and J gave up 5 bases, with 12 bases separating them. The CDR3 DNA sequence: TGTGCCAGCAGTTACGGGGACACAGGCGAGACCCAGTACTTC. This gives the protein CASSYGDTGETQYF.

CDR3: CASSLGVEFFSGNTIYF. The CDR3 DNA reads as TGTGCCAGCAGCTTAGGAGTGGAGTTCTTCTCTGGAAACACCATATATTTT. The chain carries TRBV7-9 and TRBJ1-3; D not certain. CDR1 and CDR2 (germline): SEHNR, FQNEAQ (reference sequence). This CDR3 contains 17 residues. Trimming removed 1 base at V and 0 bases at J, with 13 bases between.

V is TRBV18 and J is TRBJ2-6; D remains unclear. Deletions cut 5 bases from V and 0 bases from J, with 5 bases between. Germline V CDR1 and CDR2: KGHSH, LQKENI. This CDR3 contains 14 residues. This chain's CDR3 is CASSISSGANVLTF. In nucleotides, the CDR3 is TGTGCCAGCTCAATATCCTCTGGGGCCAACGTCCTGACTTTC.

This clone was seen more than once but under ten times. At one of its ends the junction is not consistent with the germline gene, which may arise from a read error. The gene calls are TRBV5-5 and TRBJ2-6; the match to TRBD1 covers 7 bases. The germline V gene encodes CDR1 SGHKS and CDR2 YYEKEE (reference sequence). This CDR3 spans 12 amino acids. As DNA, the CDR3 is TGTGCCAGCAGCGGGTCGACAGGGAATGTAGCTTTC. Translating it yields CASSGSTGNVAF.

The J gene is TRBJ1-2, the V gene TRBV9; 7 positions agree with TRBD1. V lost 3 bases to trimming and J lost 2 bases; unmatched junction nucleotides: 4. CDR1 is SGDLS, CDR2 YYNGEE, per germline. The CDR3 runs to 14 residues. The CDR3 region has the DNA TGTGCCAGCAGCGCCCAGGGACAGAACTATGGCTACACCTTC. Encoded protein: CASSAQGQNYGYTF.

The sample holds a few counts of this clone. This rearrangement joins TRBV5-6 to TRBJ2-2; 8 bases are shared with TRBD1. Germline CDR1 is SGHDT and CDR2 is YYEEEE. This CDR3 contains 15 residues. Germline trimming cut 0 bases from V and 6 bases from J; bases unmatched to any gene: 4. Here the CDR3 reads CASSLVDRDAGELFF. The CDR3 nucleotides read TGTGCCAGCAGCTTGGTGGACAGGGATGCCGGGGAGCTGTTTTTT.

The chain couples TRBV14 to TRBJ1-2; TRBD1 is a possible D gene (5 bases). CDR1 SGHDN and CDR2 FVKESK come from the germline V gene. The CDR3 has 13 amino acids. V was pared by 4 bases and J by 4 bases, with 10 bases between. The CDR3 sequence is CASSPGGFYGYTF. The CDR3 coding sequence is TGTGCCAGCAGCCCCGGGGGATTCTATGGCTACACCTTC.

This clone showed up just a few times. The J gene is TRBJ1-5, the V gene TRBV2, with D unclear. The CDR3 is 14 residues long. Germline assignment: CDR1 SNHLY and CDR2 FYNNEI. The ends were cut back, 3 bases at V and 2 bases at J, with 8 bases in the middle. CDR3 sequence: CASSDEGGNQPQHF. The CDR3 DNA reads TGTGCCAGCAGTGACGAGGGCGGCAATCAGCCCCAGCATTTT.

This clone has just a few counts. This chain links TRBV6-1 with TRBJ1-1, with TRBD1 as a possible D gene (5 bases). Germline values: CDR1 MNHNS, CDR2 SASEGT. The CDR3 is made up of 12 amino acids. Between the trimmed V and J ends, which lost 8 bases and 5 bases, there was a span of 12 bases. CDR3 region: CASHGGFTEAFF. The CDR3 nucleotides are TGTGCCAGCCACGGGGGGTTTACTGAAGCTTTCTTT.

The sample holds a few counts of this clone. The chain recombines TRBV4-1 with TRBJ2-5; 10 nucleotides match TRBD2. The V segment lost 2 bases and the J segment 1 base; nucleotides outside the gene matches: 1. The CDR3 length is 15 residues. Germline CDR1 reads MGHRA; CDR2 reads YSYEKL. The CDR3 region is CASSQSSGGQETQYF. The CDR3 DNA follows: TGCGCCAGCAGCCAATCTAGCGGGGGCCAAGAGACCCAGTACTTC.

This clone was seen more than once but under ten times. DNA for the CDR3: TGCAGCTGGAATGAGCAGTTCTTC. It yields the protein CSWNEQFF. The V and J genes are TRBV29-1 and TRBJ2-1; D not certain. V lost 8 bases and J lost 7, with 3 bases in between. The CDR3 contains 8 residues. Per germline, CDR1 SQVTM and CDR2 ANQGSEA.

This sequence joins TRBV9 and TRBJ1-6, with a tentative D call TRBD1 (5 bases). Trimming left V 0 bases short and J 10 bases short, with 14 bases between. This CDR3 comprises 15 residues. Germline assignment: CDR1 SGDLS and CDR2 YYNGEE. The CDR3 sequence: CASSVVPKGESPLHF. CDR3 nucleotide sequence: TGTGCCAGCAGCGTAGTCCCCAAAGGGGAATCACCCCTCCACTTT.

This clone was seen a few times. The chain is built from TRBV5-6 and TRBJ1-1; D gene uncertain. CDR1 and CDR2 from the germline V gene are SGHDT and YYEEEE. There are 14 residues in the CDR3. V was trimmed by 1 base and J by 5 bases, leaving 12 bases between them. DNA of the CDR3: TGTGCCAGCAGCTTGTTTCCCGGCCAGACTGAAGCTTTCTTT. It codes for CASSLFPGQTEAFF.

This rearrangement joins TRBV15 to TRBJ2-4, with no clear D. This CDR3 has 13 residues. Deletions cut 5 bases from V and 8 bases from J, with 13 bases between. The germline gives CDR1 LNHNV, CDR2 YYDKDF (reference sequence). The CDR3 is CATSPLYEDIQYF. The DNA for the CDR3 is TGTGCCACCAGCCCCCTATATGAGGACATTCAGTACTTC.

This chain links TRBV27 with TRBJ2-7; 8 bases line up with TRBD1. Unmatched junction bases numbered 0, after V lost 4 bases and J lost 1 base. Germline V CDR1 and CDR2: MNHEY, SMNVEV (reference sequence). CDR3 length: 13 amino acids. The CDR3 spells CASSYRGSYEQYF. DNA of the CDR3: TGTGCCAGCAGTTACAGGGGGTCCTACGAGCAGTACTTC.

This clone was seen more than once but under ten times. The V and J genes are TRBV7-6 and TRBJ2-5; D unclear. The germline gives CDR1 SGHVS, CDR2 FNYEAQ. Between the trimmed V and J ends, which lost 2 bases and 5 bases, there was a span of 6 bases. The CDR3 covers 12 residues. This chain's CDR3 is CASSLILETQYF. CDR3 sequence (DNA): TGTGCCAGCAGCTTAATTCTGGAGACCCAGTACTTC.

The chain has TRBV7-9 and TRBJ2-2, with TRBD1 identical over 7 bases. J gave up 5 bases and V 5 bases, and 14 bases lay outside the gene matches. From germline, CDR1 is SEHNR and CDR2 FQNEAQ (reference sequence). The CDR3 totals 17 residues. The CDR3 protein is CASSTRGRQGKTGELFF. In nucleotides, the CDR3 is TGTGCCAGCAGCACCCGGGGCCGACAGGGAAAGACCGGGGAGCTGTTTTTT.

This clone was counted a few times. V is TRBV2 and J is TRBJ2-1; D perhaps matches TRBD1 (6 bases). Germline assignment: CDR1 SNHLY and CDR2 FYNNEI. The V end lost 4 bases, the J end lost 0 bases, and 10 bases lay between the germline ends. The CDR3 is 15 residues long. The CDR3, as DNA: TGTGCCAGCAGTGTGGCAGGGGCCTCCTACAATGAGCAGTTCTTC. This sequence encodes CASSVAGASYNEQFF.

The table lists this clone with a count of one. The chain uses TRBV14 and TRBJ2-2; the D call may be TRBD1 or TRBD2 (6 bases each). Germline lookup yields CDR1 SGHDN and CDR2 FVKESK. The CDR3 is 15 residues long. Trimming took off 4 bases at V and 3 bases at J, with 12 bases between the two ends. This CDR3 reads CASSPRDTYTGELFF. The CDR3 DNA sequence: TGTGCCAGCAGCCCGCGGGACACCTACACCGGGGAGCTGTTTTTT.

This clone was seen a few times. This sequence joins TRBV28 and TRBJ1-1; D is uncertain. The CDR3 extends over 14 amino acids. The germline V gene encodes CDR1 MDHEN and CDR2 SYDVKM. Deletions cut 8 bases from V and 1 base from J, with 14 bases between. CDR3 in DNA: TGTGCCAGCGGACCCCGGGAACCGAACACTGAAGCTTTCTTT. As protein: CASGPREPNTEAFF. Filled out from reference TRBV28 and TRBJ1-1, the complete variable domain reads DVKVTQSSRYLVKRTGEKVFLECVQDMDHENMFWYRQDPGLGLRLIYFSYDVKMKEKGDIPEGYSVSREKKERFSLILESASTNQTSMYLCASGPREPNTEAFFGQGTRLTVV.

This clone was seen a few times. The chain employs TRBV30 and TRBJ2-1; 7 positions agree with TRBD2. From germline, CDR1 is GTSNPN and CDR2 SVGIG (reference sequence). This CDR3 has 13 amino acids. Trimming cost V 3 bases and J 10 bases; bases outside gene matches: 9. Written as DNA, the CDR3 is TGTGCCTGGAGAGGACTAGGAAGAGTCGAGCAGTTCTTC. Translation gives CAWRGLGRVEQFF.

This clone appeared once. V gene TRBV28 combines with J gene TRBJ1-5; the match to TRBD1 covers 9 bases. Germline V gene lookup returns CDR1 MDHEN and CDR2 SYDVKM. With 4 bases clipped from V and 8 bases from J, the junction kept 6 bases outside the gene matches. The CDR3 consists of 14 residues. CDR3 sequence: CASSSGQGIEPQHF. The CDR3 DNA is TGTGCCAGCAGTTCGGGACAGGGAATTGAGCCCCAGCATTTT. The full variable domain, rest sourced from reference TRBV28 and TRBJ1-5, is DVKVTQSSRYLVKRTGEKVFLECVQDMDHENMFWYRQDPGLGLRLIYFSYDVKMKEKGDIPEGYSVSREKKERFSLILESASTNQTSMYLCASSSGQGIEPQHFGDGTRLSIL.

The sample holds a few counts of this clone. Within the sample, other DNA sequences also encode this same CDR3. The chain employs TRBV30 and TRBJ2-7; unclear D gene. Germline CDR1 and CDR2: GTSNPN and SVGIG (reference sequence). Deletions cut 2 bases from V and 2 bases from J, with 4 bases between. The CDR3 runs 11 residues. CDR3 region: CAWSLAYEQYF. CDR3 sequence (DNA): TGTGCCTGGAGTTTGGCCTACGAGCAGTACTTC.

The chain combines TRBV7-9 with TRBJ1-1, with TRBD1 matching 7 bases. The CDR3 contains 14 residues. Germline V CDR1 and CDR2: SEHNR, FQNEAQ (reference sequence). The V gene end was trimmed by 5 bases and the J gene end by 7 bases; junction bases not matched to a gene: 10. CDR3 coding DNA: TGTGCCAGCAGCAGACAGGGAGGAAACTTTGAAGCTTTCTTT. Amino acids: CASSRQGGNFEAFF.

The chain links TRBV29-1 to TRBJ2-1; TRBD2 agrees at 12 bases. Germline CDR1 SQVTM, CDR2 ANQGSEA. V dropped 5 bases and J dropped 1; count of bases not matched to a gene: 9. The CDR3 is 17 amino acids. CDR3 DNA: TGCAGCGTTTATCTAGCGGGGGGGGCCTCATCCTACAATGAGCAGTTCTTC. It translates to CSVYLAGGASSYNEQFF.

The chain recombines TRBV9 with TRBJ1-5, with a weak D call TRBD1 (6 bases). The germline V and J ends were trimmed by 5 bases and 4 bases, with 13 bases remaining between them. This CDR3 region has 14 residues. Looked up from germline, CDR1 is SGDLS and CDR2 is YYNGEE. In DNA form, the CDR3 reads TGTGCCAGCAGTAGGGCAGGGGTAAATCAGCCCCAGCATTTT. Translated, it gives CASSRAGVNQPQHF.

This clone was seen more than once but under ten times. The chain is built from TRBV12-5 and TRBJ2-5; 7 bases agree with TRBD2. Germline loops: CDR1 LGHNT, CDR2 FRNRAP. There are 13 residues in the CDR3. The J segment lost 2 bases and the V segment lost 7 bases, leaving 4 bases of the junction unmatched. CDR3 protein: CASAPGGQETQYF. As DNA, the CDR3 is TGTGCTAGTGCCCCGGGAGGACAAGAGACCCAGTACTTC.

This clone has a handful of counts. The V gene is TRBV7-9, the J gene TRBJ2-1, with TRBD1 identical over 10 bases. V was clipped by 1 base and J by 2 bases; unmatched bases: 2. The CDR3 spans 16 residues. Germline V gene data show CDR1 as SEHNR and CDR2 as FQNEAQ (reference sequence). CDR3 in DNA: TGTGCCAGCAGCTTAGGGGGGACAGGGGCCTACAATGAGCAGTTCTTC. Encoded protein: CASSLGGTGAYNEQFF.

Only a few counts were recorded for this clone. The CDR3 spells CASSSTGTYNTEAFF. CDR3 nucleotides: TGTGCCAGCAGTTCGACCGGGACGTACAACACTGAAGCTTTCTTT. The chain combines TRBV6-5 with TRBJ1-1, with D perhaps TRBD1 (5 bases). Germline CDR1 is MNHEY and CDR2 is SVGAGI. The CDR3 is 15 residues long. Deletions cut 4 bases from V and 2 bases from J, with 14 bases between.

This sequence joins TRBV29-1 and TRBJ2-1, with a possible D match to TRBD2 (5 bases). The CDR3 sequence is 14 residues long. Per the germline V gene, CDR1 is SQVTM and CDR2 is ANQGSEA. V lost 1 base, J lost 4 bases, and 11 bases lay in between. The CDR3 nucleotides read TGCAGCGTTGAAGGGTTAGCGAGTTACAATGAGCAGTTCTTC. Its protein product is CSVEGLASYNEQFF.